The 2 T cell receptor beta chains listed next were all sequenced from one sample in a study of vaccination and CD4 T cells after COVID-19. Regarding treatment: approximately nine-day PBMC culture with coronavirus spike peptide pools or control peptides (ViraFEST assay). Prior to the COVID-19 pandemic (2011-2018), the unexposed donor's CD4+ T cells were collected. Cultured CD4+ T-cell DNA underwent Oncomine TCR Beta short-read sequencing. MiXCR, applied by TCRdb to the PCR reads, yields one record per CDR3 protein. The table has fewer than 7,500 distinct CDR3 sequences, roughly two fifths seen once. Their antigens are not known. Sequencing was done on a sample of CD4+ T cells from blood, cultured in vitro. These receptors originate from a human donor in good health.

This chain connects TRBV20-1 to TRBJ1-4, with unresolved D. This CDR3 region has 16 residues. CDR1 is DFQATT and CDR2 is SNEGSKA in the germline V gene (reference sequence). Trimming cost V 6 bases and J 7 bases, with 24 bases left between them. This CDR3 is CSAPTHGTLASEKLFF. The CDR3 DNA follows: TGCAGTGCCCCTACGCATGGAACTCTTGCAAGTGAAAAACTGTTTTTT.

The chain recombines TRBV7-6 with TRBJ1-2; 8 bases agree with TRBD1. The CDR3 covers 13 residues. The V gene end was trimmed by 1 base and the J gene end by 11 bases; junction bases not matched to a gene: 6. Per germline, CDR1 SGHVS and CDR2 FNYEAQ. The CDR3: CASSLVTGGRYTF. The CDR3 DNA reads TGTGCCAGCAGCTTAGTCACAGGGGGGCGGTACACCTTC.